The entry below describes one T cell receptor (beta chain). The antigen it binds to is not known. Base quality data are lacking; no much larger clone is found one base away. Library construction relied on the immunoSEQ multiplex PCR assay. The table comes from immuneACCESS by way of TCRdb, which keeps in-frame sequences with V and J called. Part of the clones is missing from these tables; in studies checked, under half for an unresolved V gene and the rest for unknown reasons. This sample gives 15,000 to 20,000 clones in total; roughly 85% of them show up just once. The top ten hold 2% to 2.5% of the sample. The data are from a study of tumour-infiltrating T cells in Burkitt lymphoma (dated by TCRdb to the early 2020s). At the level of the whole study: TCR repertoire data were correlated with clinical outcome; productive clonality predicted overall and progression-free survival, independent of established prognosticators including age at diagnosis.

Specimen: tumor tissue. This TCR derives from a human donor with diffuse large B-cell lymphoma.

CDR3 reads: CASSLWGDLEETQYF. The nucleotide sequence is TGTGCCAGCAGCCTTTGGGGGGACCTTGAAGAGACCCAGTACTTC. The chain is encoded by TRBV14 joined to TRBJ2-5; the D gene is perhaps TRBD2, from 6 matching bases. The CDR3, from cysteine to phenylalanine, totals 15 residues. CDR3 DNA only is kept here, 45 bases in frame from base 1. According to the germline V gene, CDR1 reads SGHDN and CDR2 reads FVKESK. V loses 4 bases, J loses 3 bases, and the germline ends lie 15 bases apart.